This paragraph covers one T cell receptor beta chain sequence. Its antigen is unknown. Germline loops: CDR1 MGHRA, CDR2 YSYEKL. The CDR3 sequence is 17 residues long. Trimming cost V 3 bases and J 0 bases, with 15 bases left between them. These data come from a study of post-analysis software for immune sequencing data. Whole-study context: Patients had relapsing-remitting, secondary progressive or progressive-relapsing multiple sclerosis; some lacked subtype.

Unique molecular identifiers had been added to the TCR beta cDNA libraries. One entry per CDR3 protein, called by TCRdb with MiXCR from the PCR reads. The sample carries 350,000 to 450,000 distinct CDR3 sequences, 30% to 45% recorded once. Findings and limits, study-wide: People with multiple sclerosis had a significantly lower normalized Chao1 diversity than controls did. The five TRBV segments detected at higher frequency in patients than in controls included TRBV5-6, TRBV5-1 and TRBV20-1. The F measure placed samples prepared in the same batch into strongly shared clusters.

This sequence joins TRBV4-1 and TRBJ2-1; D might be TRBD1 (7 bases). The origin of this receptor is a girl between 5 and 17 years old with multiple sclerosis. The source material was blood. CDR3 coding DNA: TGCGCCAGCAGCCAGGGCAGGGGGGTGCGCTCCTACAATGAGCAGTTCTTC. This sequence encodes CASSQGRGVRSYNEQFF.